The following is a T cell receptor beta chain sequence with its context. This sample was taken from a study of T-cell memory formation after mild COVID-19. The V and J ends lost 1 base and 0 bases respectively, with 9 bases between them. There are 16 residues in the CDR3. From germline, CDR1 is SGHVS and CDR2 FNYEAQ. Via MiXCR, TCRdb re-called the 5' RACE reads, giving one row per CDR3 protein. The profile shows hundreds of thousands of distinct CDR3 sequences, 15% to 20% of them singletons. The sequencing sample was made of PBMCs or a T cell subset sorted from them (not recorded which). The chain couples TRBV7-6 to TRBJ1-4; tentative D call: TRBD1 (5 bases). The source of this sequence is an adult woman who had mild COVID-19 (a few samples of this study predate the infection). Cell type and time point are not known. The CDR3 spells CASSLEAGATNEKLFF. CDR3 coding DNA: TGTGCCAGCAGCTTAGAGGCGGGGGCAACTAATGAAAAACTGTTTTTT.